Listed here is a single T cell receptor (beta chain). The CDR3 is made up of 13 amino acids. Germline-derived CDR1 and CDR2 are LNHNV and YYDKDF (reference sequence). Trimming shortened V by 3 bases and J by 7 bases, and 9 bases separated the two germline ends. In the original workflow: Estimates of nucleated cell counts were drawn from the amplification of reference gene primers. Here immunoSEQ multiplex PCR was the method, and the copy in TCRdb shows in-frame clones only, minus some. That table furnishes V, J and clone size, whereas the DNA furnished D and trimming. The data show about 220,000 clones, roughly 90% seen once. The data were obtained in a study of blood T cell repertoires in COVID-19. Looking at the study overall: COVID-19 samples collected from the United States, Italy and Spain covered acute and convalescent phases. From T cells, B-cell-depleted T cells, or PBMCs came the material, which was cDNA or gDNA.

Sequencing was done on a sample of peripheral blood. The chain recombines TRBV15 with TRBJ1-4; a weak D match, TRBD1 (5 bases). This clonotype originated in a man aged 35 to 55 with active or convalescent COVID-19. The CDR3 loop reads CATSRGRGEKLFF. CDR3 nucleotides: TGTGCCACCAGCAGGGGGCGCGGTGAAAAACTGTTTTTT.